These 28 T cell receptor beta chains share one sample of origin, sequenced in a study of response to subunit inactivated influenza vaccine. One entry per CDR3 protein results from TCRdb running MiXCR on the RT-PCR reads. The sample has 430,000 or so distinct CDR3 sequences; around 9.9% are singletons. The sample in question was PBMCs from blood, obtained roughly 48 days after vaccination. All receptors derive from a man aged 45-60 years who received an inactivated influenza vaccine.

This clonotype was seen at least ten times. In DNA, the CDR3 is TGTGCCAGCAGTGTATCTATCGTTGGTGAGCAGTTCTTC. Translated: CASSVSIVGEQFF. This chain uses TRBV28 with TRBJ2-1; D uncertain. This CDR3 spans 13 amino acids. Germline V gives CDR1 MDHEN, CDR2 SYDVKM. V lost 5 bases and J 9 bases, leaving 14 bases between the germline ends.

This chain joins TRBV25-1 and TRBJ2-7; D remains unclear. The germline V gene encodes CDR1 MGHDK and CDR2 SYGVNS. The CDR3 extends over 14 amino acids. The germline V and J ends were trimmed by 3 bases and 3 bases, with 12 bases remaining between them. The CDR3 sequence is CASSETSIYYEQYF. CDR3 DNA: TGTGCCAGCAGTGAGACGAGCATTTACTACGAGCAGTACTTC.

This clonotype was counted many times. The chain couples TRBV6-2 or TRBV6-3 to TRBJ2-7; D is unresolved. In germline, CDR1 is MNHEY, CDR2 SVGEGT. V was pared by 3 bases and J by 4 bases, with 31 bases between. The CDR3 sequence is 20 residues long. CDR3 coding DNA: TGTGCCAGCAGTTATCTTAGAGCGCGGCCACTGATCTCGAAGCCGTACGAGCAGTACTTC. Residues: CASSYLRARPLISKPYEQYF.

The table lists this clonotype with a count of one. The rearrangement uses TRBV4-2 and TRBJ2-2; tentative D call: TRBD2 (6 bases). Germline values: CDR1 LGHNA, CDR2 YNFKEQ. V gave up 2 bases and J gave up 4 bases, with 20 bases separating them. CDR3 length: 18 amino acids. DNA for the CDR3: TGTGCCAGCAGCCAAAGCCGGTTGGCGGGGTCGGGCACCGGGGAGCTGTTTTTT. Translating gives CASSQSRLAGSGTGELFF.

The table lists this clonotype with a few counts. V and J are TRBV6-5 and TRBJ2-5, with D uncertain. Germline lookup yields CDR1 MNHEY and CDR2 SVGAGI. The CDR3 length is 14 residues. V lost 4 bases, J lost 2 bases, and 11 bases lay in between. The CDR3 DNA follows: TGTGCCAGCAGTTCGCGGACGACTCAAGAGACCCAGTACTTC. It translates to CASSSRTTQETQYF.

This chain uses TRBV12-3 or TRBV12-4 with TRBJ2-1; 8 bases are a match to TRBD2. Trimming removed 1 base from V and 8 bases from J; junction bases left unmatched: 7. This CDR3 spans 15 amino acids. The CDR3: CASSLGTSPGDEQFF. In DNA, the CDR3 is TGTGCCAGCAGTTTAGGGACTAGCCCGGGGGATGAGCAGTTCTTC.

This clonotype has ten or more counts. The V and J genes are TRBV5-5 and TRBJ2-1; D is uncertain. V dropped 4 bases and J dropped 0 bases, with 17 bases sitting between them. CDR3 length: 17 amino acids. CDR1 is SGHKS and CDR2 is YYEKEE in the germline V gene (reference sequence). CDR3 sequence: CASSRTSGTNSYNEQFF. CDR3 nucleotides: TGTGCCAGCAGCCGAACCTCCGGTACGAACTCCTACAATGAGCAGTTCTTC. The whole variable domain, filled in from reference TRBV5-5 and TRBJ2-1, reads DAGVTQSPTHLIKTRGQQVTLRCSPISGHKSVSWYQQVLGQGPQFIFQYYEKEERGRGNFPDRFSARQFPNYSSELNVNALLLGDSALYLCASSRTSGTNSYNEQFFGPGTRLTVL.

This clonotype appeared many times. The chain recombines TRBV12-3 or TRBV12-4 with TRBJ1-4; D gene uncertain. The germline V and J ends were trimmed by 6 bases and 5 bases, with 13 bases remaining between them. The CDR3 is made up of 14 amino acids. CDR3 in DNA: TGTGCCAGCAGCCCGGGCCGCTTCAATGAAAAACTGTTTTTT. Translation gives CASSPGRFNEKLFF.

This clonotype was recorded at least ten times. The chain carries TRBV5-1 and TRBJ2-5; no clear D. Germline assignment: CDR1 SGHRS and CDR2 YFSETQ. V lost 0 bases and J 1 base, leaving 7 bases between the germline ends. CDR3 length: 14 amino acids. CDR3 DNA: TGCGCCAGCAGCTTGGACAGAATCCAAGAGACCCAGTACTTC. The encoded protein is CASSLDRIQETQYF.

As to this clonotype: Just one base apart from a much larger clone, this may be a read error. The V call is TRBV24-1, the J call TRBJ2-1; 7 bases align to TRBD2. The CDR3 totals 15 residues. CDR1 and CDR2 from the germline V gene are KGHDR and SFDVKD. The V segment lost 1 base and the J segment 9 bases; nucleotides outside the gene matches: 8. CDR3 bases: TGTGCCACCAGTGATTTTCGCGGGAGACGAAGTGAGCAGTTCTTC. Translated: CATSDFRGRRSEQFF.

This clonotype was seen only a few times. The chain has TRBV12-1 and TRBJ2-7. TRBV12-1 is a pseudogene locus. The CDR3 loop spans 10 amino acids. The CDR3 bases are TGTGCCAGCCGTGCCTACGAGCAGTACTTC. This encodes CASRAYEQYF.

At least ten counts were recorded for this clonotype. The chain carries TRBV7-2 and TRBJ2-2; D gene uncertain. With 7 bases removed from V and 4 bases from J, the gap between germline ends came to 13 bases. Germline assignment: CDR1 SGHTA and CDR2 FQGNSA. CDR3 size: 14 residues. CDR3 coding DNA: TGTGCCAGCACCCCTCGGGTTGGCACCGGGGAGCTGTTTTTT. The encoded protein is CASTPRVGTGELFF.

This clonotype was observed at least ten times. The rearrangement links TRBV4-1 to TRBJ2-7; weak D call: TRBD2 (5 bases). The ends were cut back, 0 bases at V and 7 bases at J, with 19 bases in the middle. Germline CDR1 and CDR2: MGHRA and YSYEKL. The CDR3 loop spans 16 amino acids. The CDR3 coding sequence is TGCGCCAGCAGCCAAGAGGTTGTGGAGGCGGGCAGGGAGCAGTACTTC. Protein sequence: CASSQEVVEAGREQYF.

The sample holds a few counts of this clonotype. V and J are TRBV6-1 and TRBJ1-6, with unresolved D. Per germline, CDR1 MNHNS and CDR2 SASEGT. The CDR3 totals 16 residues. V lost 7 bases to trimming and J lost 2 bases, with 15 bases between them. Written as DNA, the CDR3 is TGTGCCAGCATCTCGATCTCTGCTCCCTATAATTCACCCCTCCACTTT. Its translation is CASISISAPYNSPLHF.

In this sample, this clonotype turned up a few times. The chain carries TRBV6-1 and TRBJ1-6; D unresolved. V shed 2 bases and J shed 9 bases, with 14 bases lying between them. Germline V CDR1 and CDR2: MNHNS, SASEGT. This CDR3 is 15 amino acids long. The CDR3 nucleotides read TGTGCCAGCAGTGAAAGTACTCTTCGAGGTTCACCCCTCCACTTT. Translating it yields CASSESTLRGSPLHF.

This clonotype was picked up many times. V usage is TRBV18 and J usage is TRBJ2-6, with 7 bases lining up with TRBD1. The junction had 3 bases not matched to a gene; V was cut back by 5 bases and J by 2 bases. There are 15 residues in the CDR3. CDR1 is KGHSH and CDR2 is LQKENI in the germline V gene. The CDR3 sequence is CASSNDRAGANVLTF. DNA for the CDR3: TGTGCCAGCTCAAACGACAGGGCTGGGGCCAACGTCCTGACTTTC.

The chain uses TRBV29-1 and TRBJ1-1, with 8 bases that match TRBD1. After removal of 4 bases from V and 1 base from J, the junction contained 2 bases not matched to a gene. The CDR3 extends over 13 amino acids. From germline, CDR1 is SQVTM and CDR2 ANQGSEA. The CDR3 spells CSVVDRANTEAFF. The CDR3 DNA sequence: TGCAGCGTTGTGGACAGGGCGAACACTGAAGCTTTCTTT. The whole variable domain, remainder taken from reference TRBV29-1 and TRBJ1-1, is SAVISQKPSRDICQRGTSLTIQCQVDSQVTMMFWYRQQPGQSLTLIATANQGSEATYESGFVIDKFPISRPNLTFSTLTVSNMSPEDSSIYLCSVVDRANTEAFFGQGTRLTVV.

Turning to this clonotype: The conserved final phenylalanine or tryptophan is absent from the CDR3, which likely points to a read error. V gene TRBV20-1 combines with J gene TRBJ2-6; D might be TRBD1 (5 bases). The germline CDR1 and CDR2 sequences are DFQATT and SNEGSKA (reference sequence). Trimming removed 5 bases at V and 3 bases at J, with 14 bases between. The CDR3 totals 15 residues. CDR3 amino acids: CSASDTFGGANVLTL. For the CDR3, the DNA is TGCAGTGCTTCGGACACGTTTGGTGGGGCCAACGTCCTGACTCTC.

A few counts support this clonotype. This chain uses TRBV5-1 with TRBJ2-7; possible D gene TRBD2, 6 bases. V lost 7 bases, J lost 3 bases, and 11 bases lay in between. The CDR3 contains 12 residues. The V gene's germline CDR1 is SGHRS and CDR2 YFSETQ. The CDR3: CASRGDNYEQYF. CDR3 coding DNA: TGCGCCAGCCGCGGGGATAACTACGAGCAGTACTTC.

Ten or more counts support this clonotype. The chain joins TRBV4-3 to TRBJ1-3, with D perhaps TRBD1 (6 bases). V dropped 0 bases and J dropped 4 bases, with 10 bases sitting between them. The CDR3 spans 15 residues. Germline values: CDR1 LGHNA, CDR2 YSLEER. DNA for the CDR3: TGCGCCAGCAGCCAAGATAGGACAGACGGAAACACCATATATTTT. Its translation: CASSQDRTDGNTIYF.

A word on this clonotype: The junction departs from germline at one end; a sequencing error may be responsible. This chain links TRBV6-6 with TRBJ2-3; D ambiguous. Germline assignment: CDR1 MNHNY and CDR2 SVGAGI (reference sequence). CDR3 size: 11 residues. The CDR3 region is CASSHSRAQYF. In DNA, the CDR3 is TGTGCCAGCAGTCACTCTCGAGCGCAGTATTTT.

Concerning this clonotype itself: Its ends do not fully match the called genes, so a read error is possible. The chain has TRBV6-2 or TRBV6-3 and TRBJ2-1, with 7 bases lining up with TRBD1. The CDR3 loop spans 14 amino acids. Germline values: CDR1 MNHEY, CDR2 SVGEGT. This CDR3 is CASSLGQLRGKGIF. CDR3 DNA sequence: TGTGCCAGCAGTCTGGGACAGCTACGGGGCAAAGGGATCTTC.

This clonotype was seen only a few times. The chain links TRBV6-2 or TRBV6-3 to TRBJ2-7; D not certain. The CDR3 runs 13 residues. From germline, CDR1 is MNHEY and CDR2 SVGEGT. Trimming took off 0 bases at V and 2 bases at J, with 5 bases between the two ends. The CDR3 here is CASSYSAPYEQYF. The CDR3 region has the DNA TGTGCCAGCAGTTACTCGGCACCCTACGAGCAGTACTTC.

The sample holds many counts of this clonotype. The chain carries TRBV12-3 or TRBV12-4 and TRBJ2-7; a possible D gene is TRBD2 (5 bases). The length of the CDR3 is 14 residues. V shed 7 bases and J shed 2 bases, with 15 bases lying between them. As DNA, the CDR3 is TGTGCCAGCACCCAAACCGGGAAAACCTACGAGCAGTACTTC. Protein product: CASTQTGKTYEQYF.

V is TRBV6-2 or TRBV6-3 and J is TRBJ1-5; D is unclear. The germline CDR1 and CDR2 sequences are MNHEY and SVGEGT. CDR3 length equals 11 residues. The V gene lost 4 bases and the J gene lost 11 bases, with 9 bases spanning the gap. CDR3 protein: CASSWGTSQHF. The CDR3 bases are TGTGCCAGCAGTTGGGGAACGTCCCAGCATTTT.

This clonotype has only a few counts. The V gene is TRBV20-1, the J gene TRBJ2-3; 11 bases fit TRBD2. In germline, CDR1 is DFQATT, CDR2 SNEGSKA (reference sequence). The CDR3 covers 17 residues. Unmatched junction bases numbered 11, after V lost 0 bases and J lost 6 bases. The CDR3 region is CSARDPPSGRPWDTQYF. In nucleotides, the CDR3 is TGCAGTGCTAGAGATCCCCCTAGCGGGAGGCCGTGGGATACGCAGTATTTT.

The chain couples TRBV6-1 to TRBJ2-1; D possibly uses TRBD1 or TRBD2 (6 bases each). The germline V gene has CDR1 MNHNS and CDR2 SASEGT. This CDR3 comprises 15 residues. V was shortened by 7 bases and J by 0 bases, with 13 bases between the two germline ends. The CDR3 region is CASTGGGSSYNEQFF. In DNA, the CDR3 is TGTGCCAGCACCGGAGGGGGAAGCTCCTACAATGAGCAGTTCTTC.

CDR3 protein: CATSDLVGLAGAETQYF. CDR3 sequence (DNA): TGTGCCACCAGTGATTTAGTGGGGCTAGCGGGAGCAGAGACCCAGTACTTC. The chain recombines TRBV24-1 with TRBJ2-5; 10 bases are a match to TRBD2. Germline values: CDR1 KGHDR, CDR2 SFDVKD. The CDR3 covers 17 residues. V dropped 1 base and J dropped 4; count of bases not matched to a gene: 8.